A single sample gave rise to the 32 T cell receptor beta chains below, sequenced in a study of blood T cell repertoires in COVID-19. TCRdb's copy holds only in-frame clones and misses some; the assay was immunoSEQ multiplex PCR. The table has under 350,000 clones, about 88% seen once. Sequenced sample: peripheral blood. The receptor set was obtained from a young man with active or convalescent COVID-19.

This clone was seen only once. The CDR3 is CASSRGQTDTGELFF. The CDR3 bases are TGTGCCAGCAGCCGGGGACAGACGGACACCGGGGAGCTGTTTTTT. The chain has TRBV11-3 and TRBJ2-2; 7 bases fit TRBD1. Germline values: CDR1 SGHNT, CDR2 YENEEA. V gave up 5 bases and J gave up 3 bases; unmatched junction bases: 6. This CDR3 contains 15 residues.

The V call is TRBV4-2, the J call TRBJ2-5; 11 nucleotides line up with TRBD2. The ends lost 1 base at V and 1 base at J; junction bases unmatched: 8. The CDR3 is 18 amino acids. CDR1 is LGHNA and CDR2 is YNFKEQ in the germline V gene. In DNA, the CDR3 is TGTGCCAGCAGCCAAGGGGGTCTAGCGGGGGGACCCCAAGAGACCCAGTACTTC. It encodes CASSQGGLAGGPQETQYF.

This clone was seen only a few times. Other DNA sequences in this specimen translate into the identical CDR3. The chain has TRBV19 and TRBJ2-7; 13 nucleotides align to TRBD2. Germline lookup yields CDR1 LNHDA and CDR2 SQIVND (reference sequence). The CDR3 spans 15 residues. Germline trimming cut 4 bases from V and 2 bases from J; bases unmatched to any gene: 2. The CDR3 DNA is TGTGCCAGTAGTAGACTAGCGGGAGGTCCCTACGAGCAGTACTTC. This translates into CASSRLAGGPYEQYF.

V usage is TRBV28 and J usage is TRBJ2-5; no clear D gene. The V end lost 5 bases, the J end lost 4 bases, and 8 bases lay between the germline ends. Germline values: CDR1 MDHEN, CDR2 SYDVKM. CDR3 length: 12 residues. CDR3 region: CASSPLGETQYF. CDR3 in DNA: TGTGCCAGCAGTCCCCTCGGAGAGACCCAGTACTTC.

This clone has only a few counts. This chain connects TRBV6-6 to TRBJ2-5; TRBD2 matches at 7 bases. The J segment lost 0 bases and the V segment lost 5 bases, leaving 12 bases of the junction unmatched. This CDR3 is built from 17 residues. CDR1 and CDR2 from the germline V gene are MNHNY and SVGAGI (reference sequence). The CDR3 region has the DNA TGTGCCAGCAGTCCTACGGGGCGGGGAGGGTACCAAGAGACCCAGTACTTC. This translates into CASSPTGRGGYQETQYF.

The table lists this clone with a few counts. The V call is TRBV12-3 or TRBV12-4, the J call TRBJ1-6; D is uncertain. Trimming removed 6 bases at V and 8 bases at J, with 8 bases between. The CDR3 totals 12 residues. The CDR3 here is CASRREDSPLHF. The CDR3 region has the DNA TGTGCCAGCAGGAGGGAGGATTCACCCCTCCACTTT.

There are a few counts of this clone. The CDR3 loop reads CASSLEGAYEQYF. The CDR3 DNA follows: TGTGCCAGCAGCCTCGAGGGGGCCTACGAGCAGTACTTC. The chain employs TRBV5-4 and TRBJ2-7; D may be TRBD1 (6 bases). CDR1 SGHNT and CDR2 YYREEE come from the germline V gene (reference sequence). The CDR3 runs to 13 residues. Trimming left V 4 bases short and J 2 bases short, with 10 bases between.

The genes are TRBV11-2 and TRBJ1-1; the D is unclear. Germline-derived CDR1 and CDR2 are SGHAT and FQNNGV. With 3 bases removed from V and 5 bases from J, the gap between germline ends came to 10 bases. The length of the CDR3 is 13 residues. The CDR3 spells CASSFQAGTEAFF. The CDR3, as DNA: TGTGCCAGCAGCTTTCAGGCGGGGACTGAAGCTTTCTTT.

The chain carries TRBV5-1 and TRBJ1-6, with D unresolved. The CDR3 length is 15 residues. Germline CDR1 and CDR2: SGHRS and YFSETQ. V shed 1 base and J shed 6 bases, with 11 bases lying between them. The CDR3 here is CASSLQPGTNSPLHF. As DNA, the CDR3 is TGCGCCAGCAGCTTGCAGCCGGGAACTAATTCACCCCTCCACTTT.

V usage is TRBV30 and J usage is TRBJ2-2; perhaps TRBD2 as D (5 bases). Per germline, CDR1 GTSNPN and CDR2 SVGIG (reference sequence). Trimming took 6 bases from V and 0 from J, leaving 14 bases between them. This CDR3 is built from 15 residues. The CDR3 DNA is TGTGCCTGCCGAGGGTCCCTGGCGAACACCGGGGAGCTGTTTTTT. It translates to CACRGSLANTGELFF.

This clone was counted a few times. The chain joins TRBV5-4 to TRBJ2-7, with D maybe TRBD2 (5 bases). This CDR3 spans 15 amino acids. The ends were cut back, 2 bases at V and 1 base at J, with 13 bases in the middle. The V gene's germline CDR1 is SGHNT and CDR2 YYREEE (reference sequence). Here the CDR3 DNA reads TGTGCCAGCAGCTTTTCTACTAGTCTTTCCTACGAGCAGTACTTC. Its protein is CASSFSTSLSYEQYF.

This chain links TRBV7-9 with TRBJ2-7, with a weak D call TRBD2 (5 bases). Deletions cut 5 bases from V and 2 bases from J, with 19 bases between. Germline V lookup: CDR1 SEHNR, CDR2 FQNEAQ (reference sequence). The CDR3 length is 16 residues. This CDR3 is CASSPGGGPHTYEQYF. CDR3 DNA: TGTGCCAGCAGCCCCGGTGGCGGGCCTCATACCTACGAGCAGTACTTC.

The chain is built from TRBV16 and TRBJ1-2, with D possibly matching TRBD1 (5 bases). Germline CDR1 KGHSY, CDR2 FQNENV. Trimming pared 0 bases from V and 8 bases from J, leaving 13 bases between. CDR3 length: 14 residues. CDR3 coding DNA: TGTGCCAGCAGCCAATCGACGGATGCAGGGGGCTACACCTTC. The encoded protein is CASSQSTDAGGYTF.

The CDR3 is CASSSQRLNTGELFF. The CDR3 nucleotides read TGTGCCAGCAGCTCCCAGAGGCTCAACACCGGGGAGCTGTTTTTT. The V gene is TRBV7-8, the J gene TRBJ2-2; D gene ambiguous. V gave up 4 bases and J gave up 2 bases, with 11 bases separating them. The CDR3 spans 15 residues. The germline gives CDR1 SGHVS, CDR2 FQNEAQ.

The chain joins TRBV4-2 to TRBJ2-2, with a possible D match to TRBD1 (6 bases). The CDR3 runs to 17 residues. V gave up 0 bases and J gave up 2 bases, with 13 bases separating them. CDR1 LGHNA and CDR2 YNFKEQ come from the germline V gene. CDR3 region: CASSQDEQQGNTGELFF. The CDR3 DNA reads TGTGCCAGCAGCCAAGATGAGCAACAGGGAAACACCGGGGAGCTGTTTTTT.

This chain joins TRBV5-1 and TRBJ1-2, with D tentatively TRBD1 (5 bases). Trimming took 0 bases from V and 6 from J, leaving 18 bases between them. The CDR3 has 16 amino acids. The germline V gene encodes CDR1 SGHRS and CDR2 YFSETQ. The CDR3 is CASSLASGRGSHGYTF. CDR3 nucleotides: TGCGCCAGCAGCTTGGCCAGTGGGAGGGGATCCCATGGCTACACCTTC.

This clone was detected only once. The chain recombines TRBV5-1 with TRBJ2-3; 11 bases are shared with TRBD1. V lost 4 bases, J lost 5 bases, and 6 bases stayed unmatched. The germline CDR1 and CDR2 sequences are SGHRS and YFSETQ. The CDR3 length is 15 residues. CDR3: CASSPGTGGIDTQYF. In nucleotides, the CDR3 is TGCGCCAGCAGCCCGGGGACAGGGGGAATAGATACGCAGTATTTT.

The chain carries TRBV2 and TRBJ1-5, with 7 positions matching TRBD1. Trimming took 0 bases from V and 6 from J; bases not matched to a gene: 8. Germline V gives CDR1 SNHLY, CDR2 FYNNEI. This CDR3 region has 16 residues. The CDR3 here is CASSEALGTAVQPQHF. The CDR3, as DNA: TGTGCCAGCAGTGAAGCGCTGGGGACAGCGGTTCAGCCCCAGCATTTT.

The V gene is TRBV19, the J gene TRBJ1-2, with D possibly matching TRBD1 (6 bases). The CDR3 totals 13 residues. The germline V gene encodes CDR1 LNHDA and CDR2 SQIVND (reference sequence). Trimming took off 5 bases at V and 4 bases at J, with 11 bases between the two ends. The CDR3 region is CASSLGAGYGYTF. CDR3 bases: TGTGCCAGTAGTTTGGGGGCCGGCTATGGCTACACCTTC.

V and J are TRBV7-2 and TRBJ2-3; the match to TRBD2 covers 11 bases. After removal of 0 bases from V and 8 bases from J, the junction contained 10 bases not matched to a gene. The length of the CDR3 is 17 residues. The V gene's germline CDR1 is SGHTA and CDR2 FQGNSA. The CDR3 reads CASSLAVSGRGRFTQYF. The CDR3 DNA is TGTGCCAGCAGCTTAGCGGTTAGCGGGAGGGGCCGGTTTACGCAGTATTTT.

This chain uses TRBV3-1 (or the pseudogene TRBV3-2) with TRBJ1-2; 9 bases line up with TRBD1. CDR1 and CDR2 (germline): LGHDT, YNNKEL (reference sequence). V was pared by 6 bases and J by 4 bases, with 9 bases of the junction left unmatched. The CDR3 is 15 amino acids. This CDR3 reads CASSNRGLSLYGYTF. The CDR3 DNA reads TGTGCCAGCAGTAACAGGGGGCTATCCCTCTATGGCTACACCTTC.

The J gene is TRBJ2-5, the V gene TRBV28; possibly TRBD1 for D (5 bases). Trimming removed 7 bases at V and 7 bases at J, with 19 bases between. From germline, CDR1 is MDHEN and CDR2 SYDVKM. The CDR3 is 14 amino acids. CDR3 in DNA: TGTGCCAGCACGGTAAATGGGTTTACAGGGACCCAGTACTTC. Its translation is CASTVNGFTGTQYF. The variable domain in full, completed from reference TRBV28 and TRBJ2-5, reads DVKVTQSSRYLVKRTGEKVFLECVQDMDHENMFWYRQDPGLGLRLIYFSYDVKMKEKGDIPEGYSVSREKKERFSLILESASTNQTSMYLCASTVNGFTGTQYFGPGTRLLVL.

The gene calls are TRBV3-1 (or the pseudogene TRBV3-2) and TRBJ1-1, with 8 positions matching TRBD1. The CDR3 is made up of 17 amino acids. In germline, CDR1 is LGHDT, CDR2 YNNKEL (reference sequence). J was trimmed by 4 bases and V by 0 bases; bases with no gene match: 10. CDR3 in amino acids: CASSQEWDRSVGTEAFF. For the CDR3, the DNA is TGTGCCAGCAGCCAAGAATGGGACAGGAGCGTCGGCACTGAAGCTTTCTTT.

Only a few counts were recorded for this clone. V is TRBV5-1 and J is TRBJ2-2, with TRBD2 matching over 7 bases. J gave up 6 bases and V 1 base, and 6 bases lay outside the gene matches. In germline, CDR1 is SGHRS, CDR2 YFSETQ. This CDR3 is built from 15 residues. DNA of the CDR3: TGCGCCAGCAGCTTGCTTGGGCTAGCGGCCGGGGAGCTGTTTTTT. Its translation is CASSLLGLAAGELFF.

This clone was counted only a few times. This specimen includes other DNA sequences encoding the same CDR3. The chain couples TRBV4-1 to TRBJ1-5, with TRBD1 as a possible D gene (5 bases). The CDR3 is made up of 15 amino acids. Germline-derived CDR1 and CDR2 are MGHRA and YSYEKL. V lost 1 base to trimming and J lost 6 bases, with 13 bases between them. The CDR3 region is CASSQGGSGGQPQHF. The CDR3, as DNA: TGCGCCAGCAGCCAAGGGGGTTCGGGGGGTCAGCCCCAGCATTTT.

This clone was seen a handful of times. The chain employs TRBV6-5 and TRBJ1-5; 8 bases agree with TRBD1. Germline trimming cut 6 bases from V and 4 bases from J; bases unmatched to any gene: 5. Germline CDR1 and CDR2: MNHEY and SVGAGI. This CDR3 is built from 14 residues. CDR3 amino acids: CASSSGQGNQPQHF. CDR3 DNA: TGTGCCAGCAGCTCCGGACAGGGAAATCAGCCCCAGCATTTT.

The chain combines TRBV5-1 with TRBJ2-7; 7 nucleotides agree with TRBD2. This CDR3 is built from 15 residues. Germline CDR1 reads SGHRS; CDR2 reads YFSETQ. The V gene end was trimmed by 4 bases and the J gene end by 3 bases; junction bases not matched to a gene: 10. The CDR3 DNA reads TGCGCCAGCAGCCCCAGAGCGGGGACTGGCTACGAGCAGTACTTC. Translation: CASSPRAGTGYEQYF.

In its sample, this clone was seen once. V gene TRBV2 combines with J gene TRBJ2-1, with 9 nucleotides matching TRBD1. Germline assignment: CDR1 SNHLY and CDR2 FYNNEI. The CDR3 has 14 amino acids. Losses at the gene ends were 6 bases for V and 3 bases for J; bases not matched to a gene: 3. For the CDR3, the DNA is TGTGCCAGCAGCGAGACAGGGGGCTACAATGAGCAGTTCTTC. Translated: CASSETGGYNEQFF.

A note on this clone: Other DNA sequences in the same sample also yield this CDR3. V is TRBV6-5 and J is TRBJ2-6; 7 bases map to TRBD1. Looked up from germline, CDR1 is MNHEY and CDR2 is SVGAGI. J was trimmed by 4 bases and V by 8 bases; bases with no gene match: 8. This CDR3 comprises 15 residues. The CDR3: CASPLTGAGANVLTF. In DNA, the CDR3 is TGTGCCAGCCCCCTTACAGGGGCGGGGGCCAACGTCCTGACTTTC.

The rearrangement uses TRBV28 and TRBJ2-3; D ambiguous. V was cut by 6 bases and J by 6 bases, with 7 bases left in between. CDR1 is MDHEN and CDR2 is SYDVKM in the germline V gene. This CDR3 contains 11 residues. The CDR3 bases are TGTGCCAGCAGGGCAGGCGATACGCAGTATTTT. It encodes CASRAGDTQYF.

The CDR3 here is CASSFDGGYGYTF. The CDR3 DNA is TGTGCCAGCAGCTTTGATGGAGGCTATGGCTACACCTTC. This chain joins TRBV7-9 and TRBJ1-2; no reliable D call. Germline V gives CDR1 SEHNR, CDR2 FQNEAQ (reference sequence). The CDR3 runs to 13 residues. Trimming stripped 3 bases from V and 4 bases from J, with 9 bases between.

This chain uses TRBV19 with TRBJ1-1, with TRBD1 matching over 9 bases. J was trimmed by 10 bases and V by 8 bases; bases with no gene match: 8. Germline V gene lookup returns CDR1 LNHDA and CDR2 SQIVND (reference sequence). This CDR3 spans 12 amino acids. The CDR3 nucleotides read TGTGCCAGTGGGGGGACAGGGCGAGTAGCTTTCTTT. This encodes CASGGTGRVAFF.